This T cell receptor (beta chain) was identified in a study of blood T cell repertoires in COVID-19. Study-wide background: The origin of the acute and convalescent COVID-19 samples was the United States, Italy and Spain.

CDR1 is SGHAT and CDR2 is FQDESV in the germline V gene (reference sequence). V lost 3 bases and J lost 12, with 17 bases in between. There are 13 residues in the CDR3. Enrollment of patients from Seattle took place during active infection, with longitudinal follow-up. Assay used: immunoSEQ multiplex PCR; TCRdb lists only in-frame clones, some missing. Counted here are tens of thousands of clones, 89% occurring once; the ten biggest clones make up around 2.8%. This clone was detected once. This TCR was recovered from a man between 45 and 60 years old with COVID-19, enrolled during active disease. Sequenced sample: peripheral blood. This chain uses TRBV11-1 with TRBJ1-2; TRBD1 might be the D (6 bases). Here the CDR3 DNA reads TGTGCCAGCAGCTTGACGCGGACAGCTCGTCACACCTTC. Translating gives CASSLTRTARHTF.